The next 25 T cell receptor beta chains were all read from a single sample in a study of T cell responses to AZD1222 COVID-19 vaccine. Repertoires were generated with immunoSEQ multiplex PCR, while TCRdb's copy carries only in-frame clones and drops some. The data show approximately 150,000 clones, with 80% to 95% seen just once and under 1.5% held by the top ten. The material sequenced was peripheral blood, taken 28 days after the second AZD1222 dose. These receptors were collected from an adult who received the AZD1222 COVID-19 vaccine.

This CDR3 reads CASSLGLAGGSTDTQYF. Written as DNA, the CDR3 is TGCGCCAGCAGCTTGGGACTAGCGGGAGGTTCTACAGATACGCAGTATTTT. The J gene is TRBJ2-3, the V gene TRBV5-1; 13 bases map to TRBD2. In germline, CDR1 is SGHRS, CDR2 YFSETQ. After removal of 0 bases from V and 3 bases from J, the junction contained 4 bases not matched to a gene. The CDR3 runs 17 residues.

V is TRBV19 and J is TRBJ2-3, with 7 bases identical to TRBD2. This CDR3 is built from 15 residues. Looked up from germline, CDR1 is LNHDA and CDR2 is SQIVND (reference sequence). The V and J ends lost 6 bases and 2 bases, in that order; junction bases with no gene match: 8. CDR3 bases: TGTGCCAGTAGGCTCCCAGCGGGGCTCACAGATACGCAGTATTTT. This translates into CASRLPAGLTDTQYF.

This sequence joins TRBV5-6 and TRBJ1-2; 7 bases fit TRBD1. Per the germline V gene, CDR1 is SGHDT and CDR2 is YYEEEE. The CDR3 has 14 residues. Trimming took 1 base from V and 4 from J; bases not matched to a gene: 4. CDR3 bases: TGTGCCAGCAGCTTGACAGGGGCCGGCTATGGCTACACCTTC. Translation gives CASSLTGAGYGYTF. The full variable domain, its missing parts supplied by reference TRBV5-6 and TRBJ1-2, is DAGVTQSPTHLIKTRGQQVTLRCSPKSGHDTVSWYQQALGQGPQFIFQYYEEEERQRGNFPDRFSGHQFPNYSSELNVNALLLGDSALYLCASSLTGAGYGYTFGSGTRLTVV.

The chain links TRBV7-2 to TRBJ1-3; the D is unclear. The CDR3 extends over 18 amino acids. The germline gives CDR1 SGHTA, CDR2 FQGNSA. Between the trimmed V and J ends, which lost 0 bases and 7 bases, there was a span of 22 bases. CDR3: CASSLARWSGKGWNTIYF. CDR3 nucleotide sequence: TGTGCCAGCAGCTTAGCTAGGTGGTCGGGCAAGGGCTGGAACACCATATATTTT.

This chain uses TRBV6-2 or TRBV6-3 with TRBJ1-5, with 7 positions matching TRBD1. The germline V gene encodes CDR1 MNHEY and CDR2 SVGEGT. The CDR3 runs 15 residues. Germline trimming cut 5 bases from V and 1 base from J; bases unmatched to any gene: 5. The CDR3 sequence: CASSNLGQSNQPQHF. CDR3 bases: TGTGCCAGCAGTAATTTGGGACAGAGCAATCAGCCCCAGCATTTT.

This clone was counted between two and nine times. This sequence joins TRBV28 and TRBJ1-3; D remains unclear. Germline V gene lookup returns CDR1 MDHEN and CDR2 SYDVKM. The CDR3 covers 12 residues. Trimming removed 3 bases from V and 4 bases from J, with 4 bases in between. The CDR3 coding sequence is TGTGCCAGCAGTTTCACAGGAAACACCATATATTTT. This encodes CASSFTGNTIYF.

J is TRBJ2-7 and V is TRBV27; tentative D call: TRBD1 (6 bases). V lost 2 bases and J lost 0, with 20 bases in between. In germline, CDR1 is MNHEY, CDR2 SMNVEV (reference sequence). This CDR3 has 18 amino acids. The CDR3 DNA sequence: TGTGCCAGCAGTTTACGGAATTACAGGGTCTCAGCCTCCTACGAGCAGTACTTC. This sequence encodes CASSLRNYRVSASYEQYF.

This clone was detected a few times. The chain is built from TRBV13 and TRBJ2-7; a weak D match, TRBD1 (5 bases). The V end was cut by 3 bases, the J end by 2 bases, with 11 bases between. Germline V lookup: CDR1 PRHDT, CDR2 FYEKMQ (reference sequence). The CDR3 runs 14 residues. CDR3 sequence reads: CASSLNRIAYEQYF. The DNA of the CDR3 is TGTGCCAGCAGCTTGAACAGGATAGCCTACGAGCAGTACTTC.

The J gene is TRBJ1-4, the V gene TRBV5-1, with a possible D match to TRBD1 (6 bases). The V end lost 0 bases, the J end lost 7 bases, and 10 bases lay between the germline ends. Looked up from germline, CDR1 is SGHRS and CDR2 is YFSETQ. The CDR3 covers 14 residues. CDR3 sequence (DNA): TGCGCCAGCAGCTTGGTGGGGGCAGGTGAAAAACTGTTTTTT. Protein product: CASSLVGAGEKLFF.

This chain links TRBV29-1 with TRBJ2-1, with TRBD1 matching 8 bases. V shed 7 bases, J shed 6 bases, and the junction held 5 bases outside the gene matches. CDR3 length equals 12 residues. Germline-derived CDR1 and CDR2 are SQVTM and ANQGSEA. CDR3 coding DNA: TGCAGCGCAGGACAGGGAGGCAATGAGCAGTTCTTC. It yields the protein CSAGQGGNEQFF.

The V gene is TRBV7-9, the J gene TRBJ1-1; the match to TRBD1 covers 10 bases. The CDR3 is made up of 15 amino acids. The germline CDR1 and CDR2 sequences are SEHNR and FQNEAQ (reference sequence). V shed 6 bases, J shed 0 bases, and the junction held 4 bases outside the gene matches. CDR3 protein: CASRGDRGMNTEAFF. CDR3 coding DNA: TGTGCCAGCAGGGGGGACAGGGGAATGAACACTGAAGCTTTCTTT.

This clone was seen only once. The chain is built from TRBV27 and TRBJ2-7; possible D gene TRBD1, 6 bases. This CDR3 region has 13 residues. V was trimmed by 5 bases and J by 2 bases, leaving 10 bases between them. Germline lookup yields CDR1 MNHEY and CDR2 SMNVEV (reference sequence). CDR3 amino acids: CASSVGQTYEQYF. DNA for the CDR3: TGTGCCAGCAGTGTAGGACAGACCTACGAGCAGTACTTC.

The V call is TRBV24-1, the J call TRBJ1-1; no definite D call. The germline V and J ends were trimmed by 6 bases and 1 base, with 8 bases remaining between them. Per germline, CDR1 KGHDR and CDR2 SFDVKD. The CDR3 is 13 amino acids. CDR3 in amino acids: CATSYVPNTEAFF. In nucleotides, the CDR3 is TGTGCCACCAGTTACGTGCCGAACACTGAAGCTTTCTTT.

This chain joins TRBV19 and TRBJ2-2, with TRBD1 matching over 7 bases. V trimming: 2 bases; J trimming: 6 bases; junction bases outside the gene matches: 12. Germline lookup yields CDR1 LNHDA and CDR2 SQIVND (reference sequence). CDR3 length: 17 residues. The CDR3 reads CASSILIGGANAGELFF. CDR3 nucleotides: TGTGCCAGTAGTATACTCATAGGGGGCGCGAATGCCGGGGAGCTGTTTTTT.

V is TRBV29-1 and J is TRBJ1-1; 7 positions match TRBD1. V shed 4 bases and J 0 bases; nucleotides not matched to a gene: 11. The CDR3 spans 16 residues. CDR1 and CDR2 (germline): SQVTM, ANQGSEA. CDR3: CSVALFTTGMNTEAFF. In nucleotides, the CDR3 is TGCAGCGTTGCCCTTTTTACGACAGGGATGAACACTGAAGCTTTCTTT. The full variable domain, completed using reference TRBV29-1 and TRBJ1-1, is SAVISQKPSRDICQRGTSLTIQCQVDSQVTMMFWYRQQPGQSLTLIATANQGSEATYESGFVIDKFPISRPNLTFSTLTVSNMSPEDSSIYLCSVALFTTGMNTEAFFGQGTRLTVV.

The genes are TRBV15 and TRBJ2-4, with D possibly TRBD2 on 6 matching bases. The CDR3 totals 20 residues. Deletions cut 3 bases from V and 0 bases from J, with 24 bases between. The germline CDR1 and CDR2 sequences are LNHNV and YYDKDF (reference sequence). In DNA form, the CDR3 reads TGTGCCACCAGCAGGGGGTTGGAGGGCGCGAACTCAATAGCCAAAAACATTCAGTACTTC. This codes for CATSRGLEGANSIAKNIQYF. Based on the CDR3 plus reference TRBV15 and TRBJ2-4, the full variable domain is DAMVIQNPRYQVTQFGKPVTLSCSQTLNHNVMYWYQQKSSQAPKLLFHYYDKDFNNEADTPDNFQSRRPNTSFCFLDIRSPGLGDTAMYLCATSRGLEGANSIAKNIQYFGAGTRLSVL.

This chain joins TRBV6-5 and TRBJ2-2; 9 bases align to TRBD2. V trimming: 5 bases; J trimming: 0 bases; junction bases outside the gene matches: 1. In germline, CDR1 is MNHEY, CDR2 SVGAGI. The CDR3 contains 15 residues. CDR3 nucleotide sequence: TGTGCCAGCAGTAGACTAGCGGCGAACACCGGGGAGCTGTTTTTT. It yields the protein CASSRLAANTGELFF.

This chain joins TRBV25-1 and TRBJ1-2, with D possibly TRBD1 on 5 matching bases. V shed 1 base and J shed 6 bases, with 12 bases lying between them. Looked up from germline, CDR1 is MGHDK and CDR2 is SYGVNS. CDR3 length: 14 residues. CDR3 in DNA: TGTGCCAGCAGTGAATCCGGCAGGGCCCATGGCTACACCTTC. Its protein is CASSESGRAHGYTF.

This clone was seen a few times. The V gene is TRBV5-4, the J gene TRBJ1-2, with D perhaps matching TRBD1 (6 bases). From germline, CDR1 is SGHNT and CDR2 YYREEE (reference sequence). The germline V and J ends were trimmed by 0 bases and 6 bases, with 18 bases remaining between them. CDR3 length: 16 residues. CDR3 residues: CASSLVGRGGRDGYTF. CDR3 DNA sequence: TGTGCCAGCAGCTTGGTAGGCCGAGGGGGGCGGGATGGCTACACCTTC.

This chain connects TRBV29-1 to TRBJ1-1, with 8 bases aligning to TRBD1. The CDR3 runs 13 residues. V trimming: 3 bases; J trimming: 1 base; junction bases outside the gene matches: 1. Germline lookup yields CDR1 SQVTM and CDR2 ANQGSEA. In nucleotides, the CDR3 is TGCAGCGTTGAGCAGGGGGCGAACACTGAAGCTTTCTTT. Translated: CSVEQGANTEAFF. Together with reference TRBV29-1 and TRBJ1-1, the CDR3 gives the full variable domain: SAVISQKPSRDICQRGTSLTIQCQVDSQVTMMFWYRQQPGQSLTLIATANQGSEATYESGFVIDKFPISRPNLTFSTLTVSNMSPEDSSIYLCSVEQGANTEAFFGQGTRLTVV.

The chain employs TRBV29-1 and TRBJ1-1, with D perhaps matching TRBD1 (6 bases). V was shortened by 0 bases and J by 10 bases, with 6 bases between the two germline ends. This CDR3 region has 10 residues. Germline V gives CDR1 SQVTM, CDR2 ANQGSEA. The chain's CDR3 is CSVEEGAAFF. CDR3 bases: TGCAGCGTTGAAGAGGGGGCAGCTTTCTTT.

The rearrangement joins TRBV28 to TRBJ2-2; D not resolved. This CDR3 contains 14 residues. Trimming pared 3 bases from V and 2 bases from J, leaving 7 bases between. Germline-derived CDR1 and CDR2 are MDHEN and SYDVKM. The chain's CDR3 is CASSLNPNTGELFF. For the CDR3, the DNA is TGTGCCAGCAGTTTGAACCCAAACACCGGGGAGCTGTTTTTT.

The rearrangement joins TRBV9 to TRBJ2-1, with 7 bases fitting TRBD1. Germline V gene data show CDR1 as SGDLS and CDR2 as YYNGEE. V dropped 3 bases and J dropped 1; count of bases not matched to a gene: 4. The CDR3 loop spans 15 amino acids. CDR3 amino acids: CASSAGTASYNEQFF. The CDR3 nucleotides read TGTGCCAGCAGCGCCGGGACAGCTTCCTACAATGAGCAGTTCTTC. Using reference TRBV9 and TRBJ2-1 for the parts outside the CDR3, the full variable domain is DSGVTQTPKHLITATGQRVTLRCSPRSGDLSVYWYQQSLDQGLQFLIQYYNGEERAKGNILERFSAQQFPDLHSELNLSSLELGDSALYFCASSAGTASYNEQFFGPGTRLTVL.

The genes are TRBV27 and TRBJ2-1; the D is unclear. V lost 2 bases and J 8 bases, leaving 7 bases between the germline ends. This CDR3 comprises 12 residues. The germline gives CDR1 MNHEY, CDR2 SMNVEV (reference sequence). The CDR3 DNA reads TGTGCCAGCAGTTTAAAAGGACATGAGCAGTTCTTC. As protein: CASSLKGHEQFF.

The chain links TRBV19 to TRBJ2-6, with D uncertain. V was pared by 1 base and J by 2 bases, with 15 bases between. CDR1 is LNHDA, CDR2 SQIVND, per germline (reference sequence). The CDR3 covers 18 residues. This CDR3 reads CASSIGIFAPAGANVLTF. The CDR3, as DNA: TGTGCCAGTAGTATAGGAATCTTTGCGCCCGCTGGGGCCAACGTCCTGACTTTC.